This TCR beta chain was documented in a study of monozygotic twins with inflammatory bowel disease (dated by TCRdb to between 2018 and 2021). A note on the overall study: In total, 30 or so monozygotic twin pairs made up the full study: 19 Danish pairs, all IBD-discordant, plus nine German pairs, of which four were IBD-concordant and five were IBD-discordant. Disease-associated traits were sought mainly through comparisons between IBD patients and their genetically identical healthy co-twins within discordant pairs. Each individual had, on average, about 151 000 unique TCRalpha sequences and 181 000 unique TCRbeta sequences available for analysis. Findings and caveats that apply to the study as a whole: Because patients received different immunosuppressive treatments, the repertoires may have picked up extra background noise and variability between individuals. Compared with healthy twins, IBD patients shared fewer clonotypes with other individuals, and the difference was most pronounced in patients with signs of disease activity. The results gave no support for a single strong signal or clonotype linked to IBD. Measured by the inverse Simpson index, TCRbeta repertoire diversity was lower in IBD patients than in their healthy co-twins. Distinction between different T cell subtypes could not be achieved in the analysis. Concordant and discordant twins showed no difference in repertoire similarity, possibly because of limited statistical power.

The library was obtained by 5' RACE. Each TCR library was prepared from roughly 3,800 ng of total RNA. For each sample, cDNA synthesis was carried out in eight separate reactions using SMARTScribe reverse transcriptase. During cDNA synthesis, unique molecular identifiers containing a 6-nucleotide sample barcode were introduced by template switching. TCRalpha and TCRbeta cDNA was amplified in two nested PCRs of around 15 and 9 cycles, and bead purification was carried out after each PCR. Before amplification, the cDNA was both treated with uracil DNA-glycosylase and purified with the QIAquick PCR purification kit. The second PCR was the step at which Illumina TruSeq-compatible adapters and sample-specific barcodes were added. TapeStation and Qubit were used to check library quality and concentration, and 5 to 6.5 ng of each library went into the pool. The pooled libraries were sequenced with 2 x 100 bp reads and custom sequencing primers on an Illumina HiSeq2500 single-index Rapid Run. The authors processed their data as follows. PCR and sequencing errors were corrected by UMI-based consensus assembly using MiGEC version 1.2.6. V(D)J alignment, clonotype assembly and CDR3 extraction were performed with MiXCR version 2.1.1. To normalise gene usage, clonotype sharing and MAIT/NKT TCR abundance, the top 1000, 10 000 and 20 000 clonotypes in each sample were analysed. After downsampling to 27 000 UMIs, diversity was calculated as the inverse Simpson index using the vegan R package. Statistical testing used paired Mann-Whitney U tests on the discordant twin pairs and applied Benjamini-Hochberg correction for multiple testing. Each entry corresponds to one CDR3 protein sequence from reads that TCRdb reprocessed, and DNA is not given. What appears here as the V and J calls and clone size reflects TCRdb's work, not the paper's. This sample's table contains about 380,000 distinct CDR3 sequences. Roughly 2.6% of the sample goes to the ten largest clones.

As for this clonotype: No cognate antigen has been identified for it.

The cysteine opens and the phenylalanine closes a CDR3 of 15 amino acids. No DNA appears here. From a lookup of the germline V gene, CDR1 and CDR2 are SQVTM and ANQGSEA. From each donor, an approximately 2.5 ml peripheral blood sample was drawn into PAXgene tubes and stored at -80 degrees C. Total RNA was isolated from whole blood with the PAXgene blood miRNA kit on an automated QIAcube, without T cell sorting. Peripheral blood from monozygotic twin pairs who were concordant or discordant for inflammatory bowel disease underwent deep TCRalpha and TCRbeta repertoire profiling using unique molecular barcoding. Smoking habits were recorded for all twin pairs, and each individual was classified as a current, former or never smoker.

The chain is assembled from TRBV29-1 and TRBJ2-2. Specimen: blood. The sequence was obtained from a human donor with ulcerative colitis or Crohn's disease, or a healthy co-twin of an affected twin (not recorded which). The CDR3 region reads CSVEDLGTNTGELFF.